This T cell receptor beta chain was observed in a study of pediatric ulcerative colitis. Study results and limitations: Substantially fewer templates came from a couple of patients' blood samples. Compared with controls, ulcerative colitis showed greater blood-rectum clone sharing.

This was a survey-level run. Profiled with immunoSEQ multiplex PCR; TCRdb holds only in-frame clones, not every one. The data contain about 64,000 clones, 77% of them seen just once; the ten biggest clones take up about 5.2%. Turning to this clone: Its antigen is currently unknown.

The germline gives CDR1 SNHLY, CDR2 FYNNEI. CDR3 length: 14 residues. V was clipped by 6 bases and J by 8 bases, with 16 bases between them. Sample: blood. V gene TRBV2 combines with J gene TRBJ1-4; D is unresolved. The clonotype was recovered from a boy between 10 and 17 years old with moderate ulcerative colitis. The CDR3 DNA is TGTGCCAGCAGCCTCGACAATTTAGGAGAAAAACTGTTTTTT. Residues: CASSLDNLGEKLFF.